This T cell receptor beta chain came from a study of beta chain features in type 1 diabetes. Study as a whole: Cell yields, gender and age were similar in healthy donors and patients.

Overall study results and limits: People with Type 1 diabetes carried modestly yet significantly shorter TCRB CDR3s in all four CD4+ subsets. More deletions and fewer insertions at VDJ junctions were seen in type 1 diabetes patients.

Isolated RNA was reverse transcribed in full, so expressed TCRB transcripts were sequenced. TCRdb's copy holds only in-frame clones and misses some; the assay was immunoSEQ multiplex PCR. The sample lists 250,000 to 300,000 clones, around an eighth seen once, with less than 0.02% in the top ten. Every participating donor gave one draw, a heparinised blood sample averaging around 120 mL. CD4+ naive, central memory, regulatory and stem cell-like memory subsets were isolated by sorting on CD45RO/CCR7/CD25/CD127/CD95/CD27. This clone has more than one count but fewer than ten. Its antigen is still unknown. Germline V CDR1 and CDR2: MDHEN, SYDVKM. The V and J ends lost 6 bases and 4 bases, in that order; junction bases with no gene match: 8. This CDR3 contains 14 residues.

The chain recombines TRBV28 with TRBJ1-2; 7 bases agree with TRBD1. The TCR was taken from a man in his thirties or forties with type 1 diabetes. Specimen: naive CD4+ T cells from blood. As DNA, the CDR3 is TGTGCCAGCAGCCCTTGGGACAGCAGCTATGGCTACACCTTC. Protein: CASSPWDSSYGYTF.